The text below deals with one T cell receptor (beta chain). The data were obtained in a study of blood T cell repertoires in COVID-19. Looking at the study overall: The United States, Italy and Spain provided the acute and convalescent COVID-19 samples. PBMCs, B-cell-depleted T cells, or T cells were the source of the cDNA or gDNA that made up the material.

There are 15 residues in the CDR3. Clones were read by immunoSEQ multiplex PCR, and TCRdb kept only the in-frame ones, dropping some. The sample shows roughly 700,000 clones, 85% to 90% of them seen only once. The chain employs TRBV21-1 and TRBJ1-1; the table's D gene call, TRBD1, was not cross checked with the DNA. TRBV21-1 is marked as a pseudogene. This sequence originates from a woman aged 18-29 years with acute or convalescent COVID-19. The sequenced material came from peripheral blood. The chain's CDR3 is CASSDHRGQNTEAFF. As DNA, the CDR3 is TGTGCCAGCAGCGACCACAGGGGGCAGAACACTGAAGCTTTCTTT.